This T cell receptor beta chain comes out of a study of cytomegalovirus exposure and HLA in healthy donors. The donors were part of the validation cohort, which consisted of under 150 subjects and was separate from the first cohort of 600 to 850 subjects. Trimming left V 0 bases short and J 5 bases short, with 8 bases between. CDR3 length: 13 residues. Germline CDR1 reads LGHNA; CDR2 reads YNFKEQ. Libraries were prepared by immunoSEQ multiplex PCR; TCRdb keeps only in-frame clonotypes and omits some of them. The table includes about 180,000 clones, around 85% detected once. The chain uses TRBV4-2 and TRBJ2-7; D not resolved. Material: PBMCs. This receptor was taken from a man in his late teens or twenties in good health and CMV-seropositive. CDR3: CASSQDRGNEQYF. The CDR3, as DNA: TGTGCCAGCAGCCAAGATCGAGGTAACGAGCAGTACTTC.